The next 9 T cell receptor beta chains were all read from a single sample in a study of T cells in Graves' hyperthyroidism and ophthalmopathy (dated 2019 in TCRdb). The library was built by means of multiplex PCR. The sequencer was an Illumina HiSeq 2000. The TCR beta CDR3 regions were amplified from RNA transcripts. A first-round RT-PCR of the TCR CDR3 used the HTBI primer set with the Qiagen OneStep RT-PCR kit. The public reads were quality trimmed at Q25 with fastp and then assembled into clones with MiXCR by TCRdb, keeping productive beta chains. Every distinct CDR3 protein forms one entry, paired with its most common genes and DNA. The sample records about 570,000 distinct CDR3 sequences, about half of which are singletons. Jointly, the top ten make up roughly 19% of the sample. The specimen was peripheral blood or thyroid tissue (not recorded which). The receptors were sampled from an adult woman with Graves' disease, either hyperthyroidism or ophthalmopathy (not recorded which).

For this clonotype: The junction does not match germline at one end; this may be a read error. The rearrangement uses TRBV28 and TRBJ2-7, with TRBD2 as a possible D gene (6 bases). This CDR3 is built from 12 residues. Germline CDR1 is MDHEN and CDR2 is SYDVKM. CDR3 bases: TGTGCCAGCGACCGGGACTCCAACGAGCAGTACTTC. Translated, it gives CASDRDSNEQYF.

In the case of this clonotype: An end of the junction does not agree with germline; a read error may underlie this. The gene calls are TRBV20-1 and TRBJ1-5; tentative D call: TRBD1 (5 bases). The CDR3 is made up of 15 amino acids. CDR1 is DFQATT and CDR2 is SNEGSKA in the germline V gene (reference sequence). The CDR3 nucleotides are TGCAGTGCTAGTAATCCGCAGGGAGGCGGTCAGCCCCTGCATTTT. Protein product: CSASNPQGGGQPLHF.

This clonotype was counted ten times or more. The chain employs TRBV7-9 and TRBJ2-5; 7 bases map to TRBD1. Germline loops: CDR1 SEHNR, CDR2 FQNEAQ (reference sequence). The CDR3 length is 14 residues. Unmatched junction bases numbered 7, after V lost 9 bases and J lost 0 bases. The CDR3 is CASKGQPYQETQYF. DNA of the CDR3: TGTGCCAGTAAGGGACAGCCGTACCAAGAGACCCAGTACTTC.

This chain uses TRBV10-3 with TRBJ1-2; the D gene is possibly TRBD1 (5 bases). Per the germline V gene, CDR1 is ENHRY and CDR2 is SYGVKD. CDR3 size: 12 residues. Trimming left V 10 bases short and J 4 bases short, with 13 bases between. CDR3 in DNA: TGTGCCACCGGGGGGGTTGGCTATGGCTACACCTTC. This gives the protein CATGGVGYGYTF.

Details on this clonotype: Its ends do not fully match the called genes, so a read error is possible. The chain carries TRBV6-5 and TRBJ2-5; D perhaps matches TRBD2 (7 bases). CDR3 size: 15 residues. Germline V gene data show CDR1 as MNHEY and CDR2 as SVGAGI. Written as DNA, the CDR3 is TGTGCCACCAGTCTTAACGGGGGGCCCCAAGAGACCCAGTACTTC. This translates into CATSLNGGPQETQYF.

The V and J genes are TRBV28 and TRBJ1-5; 7 bases are shared with TRBD1. Losses at the gene ends were 10 bases for V and 4 bases for J; bases not matched to a gene: 4. CDR3 length equals 12 residues. Germline V gives CDR1 MDHEN, CDR2 SYDVKM. The CDR3: CATDRRNQPQHF. In DNA, the CDR3 is TGTGCCACGGACAGGAGGAATCAGCCCCAGCATTTT.

A word on this clonotype: Given a much more abundant clone one base away, this may be a read error. This chain links TRBV2 with TRBJ2-7; TRBD2 might be the D (6 bases). Germline CDR1 SNHLY, CDR2 FYNNEI. V was pared by 6 bases and J by 6 bases, with 18 bases between. The CDR3 length is 14 residues. CDR3 protein: CASSSGRGLLEQYF. DNA for the CDR3: TGTGCCAGCAGCAGTGGACGGGGACTCCTCGAGCAGTACTTC.

This chain joins TRBV7-2 and TRBJ1-1; D is undetermined. Germline V gene lookup returns CDR1 SGHTA and CDR2 FQGNSA. The CDR3 is 15 residues long. Trimming stripped 1 base from V and 2 bases from J, with 11 bases between. The DNA of the CDR3 is TGTGCCAGCAGCTTAGTCGGCGGTAAAAACACTGAAGCTTTCTTT. Translated: CASSLVGGKNTEAFF.

In this sample, this clonotype turned up a few times. The CDR3 nucleotides read TGTGCCATCAGTGAGTCGAACAGATTGAACACTGAAGCTTTCTTT. Translation: CAISESNRLNTEAFF. The rearrangement uses TRBV10-3 and TRBJ1-1; unclear D gene. The V end lost 0 bases, the J end lost 0 bases, and 8 bases lay between the germline ends. CDR3 length equals 15 residues. CDR1 is ENHRY and CDR2 is SYGVKD in the germline V gene.